The entry below gives a single TCR beta chain sequence along with its context. Its antigen remains unknown. This sample was included in a study of beta chain features in type 1 diabetes. Expressed TCRB transcripts got sequenced, as all isolated RNA was reverse transcribed. Profiling relied on immunoSEQ multiplex PCR, and the TCRdb table lists in-frame clones only, not all of them. The repertoire consists of around 690,000 clones, with 9.5% to 15% occurring once and the leading ten covering 0.095% to 0.15%. The CDR3 length is 15 residues. With V trimmed by 5 bases and J by 1 base, 8 bases remained unmatched. In germline, CDR1 is MNHEY, CDR2 SVGAGI. Overall study findings and caveats: Using cDNA template may skew counts toward highly expressing activated cells. Across all four CD4+ subsets, people with type 1 diabetes showed modestly shorter TCRB CDR3s. More deletions and fewer insertions at VDJ junctions were found in patients with type 1 diabetes.

Sorted populations all exceeded 95% purity. The chain links TRBV6-5 to TRBJ2-7; 7 nucleotides align to TRBD1. Sequenced: naive CD4+ T cells from blood. This sequence originates from a man aged 30 to 39 with type 1 diabetes. The CDR3 DNA reads TGTGCCAGCAGTCGTGACAGGGTCGGTTCCTACGAGCAGTACTTC. It yields the protein CASSRDRVGSYEQYF.